This entry describes one T cell receptor (beta chain). This clone was found many times. The target of this receptor is not known. Base quality data are lacking; no much larger clone is found one base away. The V end gives up 1 base and the J end 8 bases, leaving 12 bases in the junction not matched to a gene. Via the germline V gene, CDR1 is MGHDK and CDR2 SYGVNS. Including cysteine and phenylalanine, the CDR3 has 17 amino acids. Only the CDR3 portion is preserved as DNA: 51 bases, with reading frame beginning at the first base. The sample's treatment or condition label, in plain terms: high-dose cyclophosphamide on days +3 and +4 as single-agent GVHD prophylaxis. PTCy patients received busulfan and fludarabine conditioning, a related or unrelated marrow graft, and cyclophosphamide on days +3 and +4. PTCy-treated patients came from a prospective multi-institutional clinical trial. Peripheral blood and bone marrow mononuclear cells were isolated by Ficoll-Hypaque density centrifugation and were cryopreserved.

TRB sequencing was run on genomic DNA with either the immunoSEQ assay at survey resolution or the hsTCRB kit. Per the original workflow: The immunoSEQ software handled the initial read processing, while the LymphoSeq R package was used for the repertoire analyses. Clonality was computed as 1 minus normalized Shannon entropy, and a Gini coefficient was also calculated for each TRB dataset. To infer phenotypes in unsorted samples, TRB sequences from sorted subsets of the recipient or donor were mapped onto unsorted samples from the same recipient. Held by TCRdb, this immuneACCESS table contains in-frame sequences only and omits some clones. Under half of the omission traces to an unresolved V gene where checked; the cause of the rest is unknown. The DNA was the basis for D and trimming; V, J and clone size are from that table. The sample features under 20,000 clones, and none is a singleton. The top ten clones comprise 0.54% of the sample.

The data derive from a study of T cells after posttransplantation cyclophosphamide (TCRdb year 2016). About the full investigation: The study tracked T cell repertoire reconstitution by TRB sequencing after myeloablative bone marrow transplantation using posttransplantation cyclophosphamide as GVHD prophylaxis. Up to roughly 3 additional blood samples from 2 to 5.2 years after transplant were also TRB-sequenced in 3 patients, as was pretransplant blood from several patients. Blood from all 30 or so PTCy patients with 1-year posttransplant specimens was subjected to TRB sequencing. Public TRB sequences were checked against a database of over 3,500 sequences associated with responses to pathogens, tumor antigens, self-antigens and alloantigens. Because TRA and TRB clonality correlated tightly in 8 to 10 samples, the subsequent TCR analyses were limited to TRB only. Antigen receptor sequencing was done on samples from around 32 PTCy-treated patients and from some 15 related bone marrow donors of those patients.

The paper's findings and limits, for the study overall: Donor-recipient similarity was low at 1-2 months but increased during the first year, and donor CD8+ memory clones often dominated later blood repertoires. The TRB repertoires of T cells infiltrating skin or the GI tract showed only limited overlap with the TRB repertoires found in blood. Across the roughly 48 patients, TRB clonality was highly associated with recipient CMV seropositivity and CMV reactivation, and diversity with PTCy was similar to that in the CNI/methotrexate controls.

The chain employs TRBV25-1 and TRBJ1-4; TRBD1 matches 8 bases in the middle. Sequences were derived from PBMCs, sampled after allogeneic stem cell transplant with posttransplant cyclophosphamide. This TCR came from a female patient in her 30s who received an allogeneic stem cell transplant from a related donor, was CMV-positive, and had no GVHD. Some T cells seen after a transplant may have their origin in the graft donor. The CDR3 reads as follows: CASSEWGQVASLEKLFF. The DNA reads TGTGCCAGCAGTGAATGGGGACAGGTTGCTTCCCTCGAAAAACTGTTTTTT.